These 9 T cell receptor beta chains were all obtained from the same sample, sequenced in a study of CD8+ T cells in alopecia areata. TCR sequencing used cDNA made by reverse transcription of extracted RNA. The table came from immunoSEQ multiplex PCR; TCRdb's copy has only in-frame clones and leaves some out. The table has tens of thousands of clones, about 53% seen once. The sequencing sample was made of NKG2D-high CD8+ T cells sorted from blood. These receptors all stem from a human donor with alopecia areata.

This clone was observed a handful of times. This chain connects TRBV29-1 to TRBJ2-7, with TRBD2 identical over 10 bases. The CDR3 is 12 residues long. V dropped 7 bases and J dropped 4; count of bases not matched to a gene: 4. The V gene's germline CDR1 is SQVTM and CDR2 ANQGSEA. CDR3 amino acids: CSASGRKYEQYF. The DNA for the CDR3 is TGCAGCGCTAGCGGGAGAAAATACGAGCAGTACTTC.

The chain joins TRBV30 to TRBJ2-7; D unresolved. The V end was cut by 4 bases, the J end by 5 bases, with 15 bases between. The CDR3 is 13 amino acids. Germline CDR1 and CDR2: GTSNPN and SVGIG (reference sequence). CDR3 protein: CAWTNATLHEQYF. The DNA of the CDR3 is TGTGCCTGGACCAATGCCACCCTACACGAGCAGTACTTC.

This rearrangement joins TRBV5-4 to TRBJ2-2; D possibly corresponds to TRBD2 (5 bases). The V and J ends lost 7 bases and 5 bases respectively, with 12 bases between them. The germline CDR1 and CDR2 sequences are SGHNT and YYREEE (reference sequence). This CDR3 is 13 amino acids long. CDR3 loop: CASAPRGTGELFF. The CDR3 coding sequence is TGTGCCAGCGCACCCCGGGGTACCGGGGAGCTGTTTTTT.

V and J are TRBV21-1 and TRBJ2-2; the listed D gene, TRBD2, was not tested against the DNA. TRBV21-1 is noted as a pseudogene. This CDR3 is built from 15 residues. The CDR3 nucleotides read TGTGCCAGCAGCTACCCGGGACTACAAACCGGGGAGCTGTTTTTT. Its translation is CASSYPGLQTGELFF.

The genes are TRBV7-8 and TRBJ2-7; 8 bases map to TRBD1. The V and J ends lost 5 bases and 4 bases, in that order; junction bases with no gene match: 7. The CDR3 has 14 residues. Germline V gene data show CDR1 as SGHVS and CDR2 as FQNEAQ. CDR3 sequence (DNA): TGTGCCAGCAGCACAGGGGGATCTTTATACGAGCAGTACTTC. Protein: CASSTGGSLYEQYF.

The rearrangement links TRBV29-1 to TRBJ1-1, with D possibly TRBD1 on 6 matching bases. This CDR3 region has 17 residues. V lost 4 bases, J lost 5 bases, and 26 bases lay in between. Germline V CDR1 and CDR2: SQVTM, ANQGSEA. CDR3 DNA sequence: TGCAGCGTTGCAGCCCCCACCTTGACAGGCATGTTGACTGAAGCTTTCTTT. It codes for CSVAAPTLTGMLTEAFF.

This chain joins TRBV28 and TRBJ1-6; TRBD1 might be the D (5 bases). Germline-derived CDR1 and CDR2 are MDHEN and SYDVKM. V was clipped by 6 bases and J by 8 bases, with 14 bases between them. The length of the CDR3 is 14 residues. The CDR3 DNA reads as TGTGCCAGCAGGGGGGTTACGGAGGATTCACCCCTCCACTTT. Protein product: CASRGVTEDSPLHF.

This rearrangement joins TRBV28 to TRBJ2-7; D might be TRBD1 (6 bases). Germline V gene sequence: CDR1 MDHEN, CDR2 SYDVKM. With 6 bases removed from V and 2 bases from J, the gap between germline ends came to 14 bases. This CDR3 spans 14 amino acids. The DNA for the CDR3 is TGTGCCAGCAGCAACAGACAGGAAACCTACGAGCAGTACTTC. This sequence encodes CASSNRQETYEQYF.

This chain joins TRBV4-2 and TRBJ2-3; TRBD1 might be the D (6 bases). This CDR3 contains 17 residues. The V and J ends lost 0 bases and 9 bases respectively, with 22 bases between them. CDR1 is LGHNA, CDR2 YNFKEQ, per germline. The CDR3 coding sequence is TGTGCCAGCAGCCAAGATCTTGGTAGCCTACCCACAGGGACGCAGTATTTT. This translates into CASSQDLGSLPTGTQYF.